This T cell receptor beta chain was recorded in a study of CD8+ T cells in alopecia areata. A few counts support this clone. The CDR3 runs 11 residues. CDR1 and CDR2 (germline): WSHSY, SAAADI. V lost 10 bases to trimming and J lost 7 bases, with 13 bases between them. The treatment is: oral pan-JAK inhibitor, 5-10 mg twice daily. Extraction of RNA preceded its reverse transcription into cDNA, which served as the sequencing template. Here immunoSEQ multiplex PCR was the method, and the copy in TCRdb shows in-frame clones only, minus some. The table has about 220,000 clones, 50% to 60% seen once; the top ten hold roughly 1.5%.

The sequencing here drew on CD4+ T cells sorted from blood, taken at week 4, from a patient treated with tofacitinib. This TCR was recovered from a human donor with alopecia areata. The chain employs TRBV10-2 and TRBJ1-1, with D perhaps matching TRBD1 (5 bases). CDR3 bases: TGCGCCACTGACGGGGGAAATGAAGCTTTCTTT. Translating gives CATDGGNEAFF.